The T cell receptor (beta chain) described here comes from a study of cytomegalovirus exposure and HLA in healthy donors. Whole-study context: Roughly 170 million T cells yielded 117 million unique TCR beta sequences in earlier analysis. Regarding the study as a whole: The study dropped some indistinguishable V segments, TRBV6-2 and TRBV6-3 among them.

The primer mix had 60 Vbeta and 13 Jbeta primers. As processed by the authors: Counted up in a later analysis, unique TCR beta chains came to 65 million to 80 million, with around 9.9 million shared. TCRdb's table, derived via immunoSEQ multiplex PCR, lists solely in-frame clones and lacks some. The DNA was the basis for D and trimming; V, J and clone size are from that table. This sample has around 90,000 clones; about four fifths occur once, and the top ten carry about 4%. A remark on this clone: Its specificity is unknown.

This CDR3 has 16 amino acids. With V trimmed by 5 bases and J by 1 base, 5 bases remained unmatched. CDR1 is ENHRY and CDR2 is SYGVKD in the germline V gene. The chain combines TRBV10-3 with TRBJ2-1, with 10 nucleotides matching TRBD2. The receptor's source is a man aged 45 to 65 in good health and CMV-seronegative. The sequenced sample was PBMCs. CDR3 DNA sequence: TGTGCCATCAGTCCCGGACTAGCGGTATCCTACAATGAGCAGTTCTTC. Translation: CAISPGLAVSYNEQFF.